The 24 T cell receptor beta chains presented below share a single source sample, sequenced in a study of cytomegalovirus exposure and HLA in healthy donors. The repertoire was sequenced with immunoSEQ multiplex PCR; TCRdb's copy has only in-frame clones and lacks some. Among about 130,000 clones listed, 89% were seen once. The sample comprised PBMCs. These receptors came from a young woman in good health and CMV-seropositive.

This rearrangement joins TRBV27 to TRBJ2-3; TRBD2 agrees at 10 bases. CDR1 is MNHEY and CDR2 is SMNVEV in the germline V gene (reference sequence). V was clipped by 0 bases and J by 2 bases; unmatched bases: 5. The CDR3 totals 17 residues. The CDR3 DNA reads as TGTGCCAGCAGTTTATCGGTTGGACTAGCGGTCACAGATACGCAGTATTTT. Its protein is CASSLSVGLAVTDTQYF.

The V gene is TRBV4-1, the J gene TRBJ1-5; D is ambiguous. CDR3 size: 16 residues. The germline V and J ends were trimmed by 0 bases and 0 bases, with 9 bases remaining between them. Germline-derived CDR1 and CDR2 are MGHRA and YSYEKL. DNA for the CDR3: TGCGCCAGCAGCCAAGACACCAGGTATAGCAATCAGCCCCAGCATTTT. Protein sequence: CASSQDTRYSNQPQHF.

The chain combines TRBV14 with TRBJ2-7; tentatively, D is TRBD1 (5 bases). From germline, CDR1 is SGHDN and CDR2 FVKESK. The CDR3 length is 12 residues. Trimming pared 4 bases from V and 2 bases from J, leaving 6 bases between. This CDR3 reads CASSPGTYEQYF. The CDR3 DNA follows: TGTGCCAGCAGCCCAGGGACCTACGAGCAGTACTTC.

The V and J genes are TRBV19 and TRBJ1-2, with 9 bases identical to TRBD1. The length of the CDR3 is 15 residues. Germline V gene data show CDR1 as LNHDA and CDR2 as SQIVND (reference sequence). With V trimmed by 3 bases and J by 2 bases, 4 bases remained unmatched. The CDR3 DNA follows: TGTGCCAGTAGTATCGGGACAGGGAACAACTATGGCTACACCTTC. It codes for CASSIGTGNNYGYTF. Based on the CDR3 plus reference TRBV19 and TRBJ1-2, the full variable domain is DGGITQSPKYLFRKEGQNVTLSCEQNLNHDAMYWYRQDPGQGLRLIYYSQIVNDFQKGDIAEGYSVSREKKESFPLTVTSAQKNPTAFYLCASSIGTGNNYGYTFGSGTRLTVV.

In regard to this clone: At one of its ends the junction is not consistent with the germline gene, which may arise from a read error. CDR3 region: CPGLAGTNTGELFF. CDR3 in DNA: TGCCCTGGACTAGCGGGGACGAACACCGGGGAGCTGTTTTTT. This chain connects TRBV7-8 to TRBJ2-2, with 12 positions matching TRBD2. Germline V CDR1 and CDR2: SGHVS, FQNEAQ. This CDR3 is built from 14 residues.

The chain joins TRBV7-6 to TRBJ2-5, with TRBD2 matching 13 bases. V lost 5 bases to trimming and J lost 1 base; unmatched junction nucleotides: 4. CDR1 SGHVS and CDR2 FNYEAQ come from the germline V gene. This CDR3 has 16 amino acids. The CDR3 loop is CASSSRLAGGQETQYF. The CDR3 nucleotides are TGTGCCAGCAGCAGCAGACTAGCGGGGGGCCAAGAGACCCAGTACTTC.

DNA for the CDR3: TGTGCCAGCAGTTTCTCCAGGGATGGTACTTTTAAGAACGAGCAGTACTTC. Its translation is CASSFSRDGTFKNEQYF. V and J are TRBV28 and TRBJ2-7; D is possibly TRBD1 (5 bases). V dropped 3 bases and J dropped 5 bases, with 23 bases sitting between them. CDR3 length: 17 amino acids. CDR1 MDHEN and CDR2 SYDVKM come from the germline V gene.

V gene TRBV5-1 combines with J gene TRBJ1-4, with 7 bases that match TRBD1. V shed 0 bases, J shed 7 bases, and the junction held 3 bases outside the gene matches. This CDR3 contains 14 residues. Germline CDR1 SGHRS, CDR2 YFSETQ. This chain's CDR3 is CASSLDRGGEKLFF. CDR3 DNA sequence: TGCGCCAGCAGCTTGGACAGGGGAGGTGAAAAACTGTTTTTT. Looking up the rest from reference TRBV5-1 and TRBJ1-4 gives the full variable domain: KAGVTQTPRYLIKTRGQQVTLSCSPISGHRSVSWYQQTPGQGLQFLFEYFSETQRNKGNFPGRFSGRQFSNSRSEMNVSTLELGDSALYLCASSLDRGGEKLFFGSGTQLSVL.

The CDR3 DNA reads TGTGCCAGCAGGCGCCAAGCGGGAGCCCGTGGTGGCTACACCTTC. This encodes CASRRQAGARGGYTF. The V call is TRBV7-2, the J call TRBJ1-2; D gene unclear. This CDR3 is built from 15 residues. In germline, CDR1 is SGHTA, CDR2 FQGNSA. Between the trimmed V and J ends, which lost 6 bases and 7 bases, there was a span of 21 bases.

CDR3 sequence (DNA): TGTGCCAGCAGTGGGGGACTAGCGGAATACAATGAGCAGTTCTTC. It yields the protein CASSGGLAEYNEQFF. J is TRBJ2-1 and V is TRBV6-1, with 11 bases fitting TRBD2. The germline gives CDR1 MNHNS, CDR2 SASEGT. The ends lost 4 bases at V and 4 bases at J; junction bases unmatched: 3. The CDR3 extends over 15 amino acids.

V usage is TRBV2 and J usage is TRBJ1-3; possibly TRBD1 for D (5 bases). Germline values: CDR1 SNHLY, CDR2 FYNNEI. V lost 6 bases and J 1 base, leaving 10 bases between the germline ends. This CDR3 has 14 amino acids. CDR3 sequence reads: CASSLRGSGNTIYF. The CDR3 DNA sequence: TGTGCCAGCAGCCTCCGGGGGTCTGGAAACACCATATATTTT.

CDR3 bases: TGTGCCAGCTCACCCCTTCCCAGCAATCAGCCCCAGCATTTT. Its protein product is CASSPLPSNQPQHF. J is TRBJ1-5 and V is TRBV18; D unresolved. The ends were cut back, 3 bases at V and 1 base at J, with 7 bases in the middle. In germline, CDR1 is KGHSH, CDR2 LQKENI. This CDR3 has 14 amino acids.

The J gene is TRBJ1-2, the V gene TRBV18, with D hard to call. The CDR3 extends over 16 amino acids. Trimming removed 8 bases from V and 0 bases from J, with 19 bases in between. Germline CDR1 KGHSH, CDR2 LQKENI. The CDR3 DNA is TGTGCCAGCGCCTACTCCAACCGTCTCTCTAACTATGGCTACACCTTC. It translates to CASAYSNRLSNYGYTF. The variable domain in full, with the rest retrieved from reference TRBV18 and TRBJ1-2, is NAGVMQNPRHLVRRRGQEARLRCSPMKGHSHVYWYRQLPEEGLKFMVYLQKENIIDESGMPKERFSAEFPKEGPSILRIQQVVRGDSAAYFCASAYSNRLSNYGYTFGSGTRLTVV.

The gene calls are TRBV11-2 and TRBJ2-7; D is perhaps TRBD2 (5 bases). Germline values: CDR1 SGHAT, CDR2 FQNNGV. Trimming removed 1 base from V and 6 bases from J, with 19 bases in between. The CDR3 has 16 amino acids. The CDR3 protein is CASSLGGSDGLFEQYF. The CDR3 DNA is TGTGCCAGCAGCTTAGGGGGTAGCGACGGGTTGTTCGAGCAGTACTTC. Looking up the rest from reference TRBV11-2 and TRBJ2-7 gives the full variable domain: EAGVAQSPRYKIIEKRQSVAFWCNPISGHATLYWYQQILGQGPKLLIQFQNNGVVDDSQLPKDRFSAERLKGVDSTLKIQPAKLEDSAVYLCASSLGGSDGLFEQYFGPGTRLTVT.

Points on this clone: The sample holds other DNA sequences that translate to the same CDR3. V is TRBV5-4 and J is TRBJ2-7; D gene uncertain. V was pared by 1 base and J by 1 base, with 9 bases between. The CDR3 contains 14 residues. Germline V CDR1 and CDR2: SGHNT, YYREEE (reference sequence). The DNA for the CDR3 is TGTGCCAGCAGCTTGCAGCAGGCGTCCTACGAGCAGTACTTC. Residues: CASSLQQASYEQYF. The full variable domain, its missing parts supplied by reference TRBV5-4 and TRBJ2-7, is ETGVTQSPTHLIKTRGQQVTLRCSSQSGHNTVSWYQQALGQGPQFIFQYYREEENGRGNFPPRFSGLQFPNYSSELNVNALELDDSALYLCASSLQQASYEQYFGPGTRLTVT.

This chain links TRBV18 with TRBJ2-3; D call uncertain. The CDR3 totals 14 residues. V was clipped by 5 bases and J by 0 bases, with 9 bases between them. Germline V gives CDR1 KGHSH, CDR2 LQKENI. In DNA, the CDR3 is TGTGCCAGCTCATCTACTCTTAGCACAGATACGCAGTATTTT. Residues: CASSSTLSTDTQYF.

This clone was seen a few times. CDR3 in DNA: TGCGCCAGCAGCCAGCTGTCGGGGGGCAGCGAGCAGTACTTC. This gives the protein CASSQLSGGSEQYF. The rearrangement uses TRBV4-3 and TRBJ2-7; maybe TRBD2 (7 bases). CDR1 LGHNA and CDR2 YSLEER come from the germline V gene. The CDR3 is 14 residues long. V was shortened by 3 bases and J by 6 bases, with 15 bases between the two germline ends.

The rearrangement joins TRBV6-6 to TRBJ1-4; 7 bases are a match to TRBD1. The length of the CDR3 is 16 residues. V dropped 1 base and J dropped 7; count of bases not matched to a gene: 9. Germline CDR1 and CDR2: MNHNY and SVGAGI (reference sequence). The CDR3 DNA sequence: TGTGCCAGCAGTTACTTGGCAGGGGGGAATAGTGAAAAACTGTTTTTT. As protein: CASSYLAGGNSEKLFF.

V is TRBV9 and J is TRBJ1-4, with D tentatively TRBD1 (6 bases). Germline lookup yields CDR1 SGDLS and CDR2 YYNGEE. Trimming shortened V by 0 bases and J by 3 bases, and 12 bases separated the two germline ends. The CDR3 has 16 amino acids. The CDR3 DNA sequence: TGTGCCAGCAGCGTAGGGGCAGGGGACCCTAATGAAAAACTGTTTTTT. Its protein is CASSVGAGDPNEKLFF.

The rearrangement joins TRBV28 to TRBJ2-1, with D unclear. Germline CDR1 is MDHEN and CDR2 is SYDVKM. The V end was cut by 2 bases, the J end by 8 bases, with 16 bases between. This CDR3 comprises 15 residues. As DNA, the CDR3 is TGTGCCAGCAGTTTAAGCCGGGTTCGCGGTGATGAGCAGTTCTTC. Its protein is CASSLSRVRGDEQFF.

V is TRBV5-4 and J is TRBJ2-3; D perhaps matches TRBD1 (5 bases). This CDR3 is built from 16 residues. CDR1 is SGHNT, CDR2 YYREEE, per germline (reference sequence). The V end lost 4 bases, the J end lost 6 bases, and 21 bases lay between the germline ends. In nucleotides, the CDR3 is TGTGCCAGCAGCCTTTATGGGGCCCCCGGGCTGGATACGCAGTATTTT. It translates to CASSLYGAPGLDTQYF.

The V call is TRBV9, the J call TRBJ1-4; the D is unclear. Germline loops: CDR1 SGDLS, CDR2 YYNGEE. The CDR3 covers 16 residues. Trimming left V 4 bases short and J 13 bases short, with 26 bases between. This CDR3 is CASSPESEVSKTRLFF. CDR3 coding DNA: TGTGCCAGCAGCCCAGAGTCGGAGGTGTCAAAAACTCGACTGTTTTTT.

The gene calls are TRBV28 and TRBJ1-5; maybe TRBD1 (6 bases). Deletions cut 5 bases from V and 0 bases from J, with 17 bases between. The CDR3 length is 17 residues. The germline V gene encodes CDR1 MDHEN and CDR2 SYDVKM. The CDR3 protein is CASSNYGQYNSNQPQHF. The CDR3 bases are TGTGCCAGCAGTAACTACGGACAGTACAATAGCAATCAGCCCCAGCATTTT.

This sequence joins TRBV30 and TRBJ2-5; 9 bases map to TRBD2. CDR1 GTSNPN and CDR2 SVGIG come from the germline V gene (reference sequence). V lost 4 bases and J lost 5; bases outside the gene matches: 8. The CDR3 is 14 amino acids. The DNA for the CDR3 is TGTGCCTGGACCCCGGGACTAGCACTTGAGACCCAGTACTTC. It codes for CAWTPGLALETQYF.